This T cell receptor (beta chain) stems from a study of TIL therapy for anti-PD-1-resistant metastatic lung cancer (dated by TCRdb to 2020 to 2022). The study in broad terms: Among the enrolled patients, the median age was roughly 54 years (range roughly 38-75), and the median tumor PD-L1 proportion score was roughly 6%. Across the cohort, whole-exome sequencing showed a median non-synonymous tumor mutation burden of about 1.6 mutations per megabase. T cell receptor beta sequencing of tumor and peripheral blood served to follow clonotypes across the tumor, the expanded TIL product, and serial blood samples. Most of the cohort had lung adenocarcinoma, several tumors were EGFR-mutant and two were ALK-rearranged, and half of the patients were current or former smokers. Study-wide conclusions, independent of this receptor: Compared with baseline intratumoral T cells, expanded TIL cultures were more clonal and less diverse (median clonality approximately 6% vs 31%, p < 0.0001). The study protocol defined all tumor marker inferences as exploratory. Because the cohort was highly selected, with more treatment-naive, never-smoker and oncogene-addicted patients than is typical, generalizability is limited. TIL culture showed high clonal turnover, with many enriched product clones undetected in the baseline tumor, suggesting clonal contraction rather than faithful expansion.

The germline V gene yields LGHNA for CDR1 and YSLEER for CDR2. The CDR3 starts with the cysteine, ends with the phenylalanine, and has 13 residues. The sequence is cut down to CDR3 DNA, 39 bases in frame from base 1. Between the V and J ends, shortened by 3 bases and 1 base respectively, the junction contains 6 bases. The time point label, as the study defines it: pre-treatment sample, taken before nivolumab and TIL therapy. Excised metastases, mostly pleural nodules or supraclavicular lymph nodes, were used as baseline tumor samples and were taken from the same resection from which TIL were grown. Before any PD-1/PD-L1 blockade was given, tumors were harvested, nivolumab was then administered, and patients who progressed went on to receive lymphodepletion, an infusion of expanded TIL, and IL-2. A phase I trial run at two centers enrolled adults with stage 4 NSCLC between 2017 and January 2020. Samples came from a single-arm, open-label phase I trial of tumor-infiltrating lymphocyte therapy with nivolumab in advanced non-small cell lung cancer. Portions of each resected tumor were snap-frozen in liquid nitrogen and stored at -80 °C. Tumor regions of interest were chosen on H&E sections by laser-capture macrodissection, pulverized into 15 mg aliquots, and extracted with Qiagen Allprep kits.

As for this clone: Its antigen has not been determined. No clone much larger than this one lies a single base away; base qualities are absent.

TCR beta CDR3 regions were amplified from genomic DNA with the immunoSEQ v3 hsTCRB kit using bias-controlled multiplex PCR. TCR libraries were sequenced on an Illumina NextSeq 500 to roughly 2 million read pairs for survey level or about 4.5-6.5 million for deep level. The source study handled its data this way. Clonality was reported by immunoSEQ Analyzer software, which also assigned V, D and J genes and filtered out non-productive sequences. Repertoires of infused TIL and blood were compared using productive Simpson clonality and the Morisita overlap index of productive TRB rearrangements. Here the immuneACCESS table is served through TCRdb, limited to in-frame sequences with V and J called. Missing clones are a known gap in these copies; in checked studies unresolved V genes cover under half, and the rest lacks a known reason. For V, J and clone size, that table is used; D and trimming come from the DNA. The sample table holds tens of thousands of clones, of which 55% to 75% were seen once. The ten largest clones represent less than 6.5% of the sample.

This receptor chain uses TRBV4-3 and TRBJ1-1; the D gene is unclear. This sequence originates from a person aged 25 to 85 with non-small cell lung cancer. The starting material was tumor tissue, obtained at baseline. Read as DNA, the sequence is TGCGCCAGCAGCCATGTTCGGAACACTGAAGCTTTCTTT. This translates into CASSHVRNTEAFF.